The clone carrying this T cell receptor (beta chain) was detected ten times or more. The antigen is undetermined. Clinicians diagnosed patients from clinical symptoms, serum thyroxine and TRAb, thyroid ultrasound and orbital computed tomography. Germline trimming cut 6 bases from V and 2 bases from J; bases unmatched to any gene: 1. CDR3 size: 13 residues. Germline loops: CDR1 MDHEN, CDR2 SYDVKM. This specimen comes from a study of T cells in Graves' hyperthyroidism and ophthalmopathy. TCR beta CDR3 sequences were amplified from RNA transcripts. First-round RT-PCR with HTBI primers amplified the TCR CDR3 region. TCRdb passed the multiplex PCR reads through MiXCR, listing each CDR3 protein once. The table has about 640,000 distinct CDR3 sequences, 20% to 25% seen once; the top ten hold roughly a third. Whole-study findings and limits: Ophthalmopathy was predicted by the model a median of approximately six months ahead of onset.

The sequencing input was blood. The rearrangement joins TRBV28 to TRBJ1-5; 7 positions agree with TRBD1. This TCR came from a young man with Graves' ophthalmopathy. CDR3 loop: CASRGQRNQPQHF. As DNA, the CDR3 is TGTGCCAGCAGGGGACAGCGCAATCAGCCCCAGCATTTT.